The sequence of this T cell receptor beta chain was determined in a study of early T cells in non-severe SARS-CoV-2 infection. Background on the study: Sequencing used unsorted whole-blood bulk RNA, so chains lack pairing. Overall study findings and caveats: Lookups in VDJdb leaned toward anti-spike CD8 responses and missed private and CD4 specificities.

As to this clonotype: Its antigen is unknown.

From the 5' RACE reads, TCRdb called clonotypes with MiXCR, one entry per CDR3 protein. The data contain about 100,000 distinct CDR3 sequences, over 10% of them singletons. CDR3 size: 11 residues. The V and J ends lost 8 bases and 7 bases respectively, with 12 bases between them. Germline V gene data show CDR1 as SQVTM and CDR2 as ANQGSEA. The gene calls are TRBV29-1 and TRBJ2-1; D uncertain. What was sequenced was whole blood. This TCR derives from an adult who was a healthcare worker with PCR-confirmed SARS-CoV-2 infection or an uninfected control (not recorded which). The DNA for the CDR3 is TGCAGCTGGGCCCGTCGGAATGAGCAGTTCTTC. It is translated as CSWARRNEQFF.